This T cell receptor beta chain is from a study of T cell changes during pregnancy in multiple sclerosis. The protocol was immunoSEQ multiplex PCR, while the TCRdb copy is restricted to in-frame clones and leaves out a portion. The repertoire holds approximately 34,000 clones, 92% seen once, with 0.47% in the top ten. V lost 0 bases and J lost 1, with 10 bases in between. From germline, CDR1 is SGDLS and CDR2 YYNGEE. This CDR3 spans 15 amino acids. The V call is TRBV9, the J call TRBJ2-5; D is possibly TRBD1 (6 bases). The TCR was taken from a female donor with multiple sclerosis, enrolled in a pregnancy study. The starting material was CD4+ T cells from peripheral blood mononuclear cells, obtained after pregnancy. CDR3 sequence (DNA): TGTGCCAGCAGCGTAGGCCGGACAGTCCAAGAGACCCAGTACTTC. Encoded protein: CASSVGRTVQETQYF. The variable domain in full, with the rest retrieved from reference TRBV9 and TRBJ2-5, is DSGVTQTPKHLITATGQRVTLRCSPRSGDLSVYWYQQSLDQGLQFLIQYYNGEERAKGNILERFSAQQFPDLHSELNLSSLELGDSALYFCASSVGRTVQETQYFGPGTRLLVL.